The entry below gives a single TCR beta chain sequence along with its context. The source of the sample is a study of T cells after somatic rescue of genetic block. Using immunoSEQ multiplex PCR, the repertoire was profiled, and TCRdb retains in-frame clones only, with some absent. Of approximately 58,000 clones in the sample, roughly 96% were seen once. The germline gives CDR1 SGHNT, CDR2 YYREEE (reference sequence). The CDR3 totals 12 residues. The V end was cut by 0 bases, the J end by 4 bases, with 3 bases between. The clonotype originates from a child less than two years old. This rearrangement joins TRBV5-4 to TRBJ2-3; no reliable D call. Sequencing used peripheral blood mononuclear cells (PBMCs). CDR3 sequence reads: CASSLVADTQYF. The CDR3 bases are TGTGCCAGCAGCTTGGTCGCAGATACGCAGTATTTT.